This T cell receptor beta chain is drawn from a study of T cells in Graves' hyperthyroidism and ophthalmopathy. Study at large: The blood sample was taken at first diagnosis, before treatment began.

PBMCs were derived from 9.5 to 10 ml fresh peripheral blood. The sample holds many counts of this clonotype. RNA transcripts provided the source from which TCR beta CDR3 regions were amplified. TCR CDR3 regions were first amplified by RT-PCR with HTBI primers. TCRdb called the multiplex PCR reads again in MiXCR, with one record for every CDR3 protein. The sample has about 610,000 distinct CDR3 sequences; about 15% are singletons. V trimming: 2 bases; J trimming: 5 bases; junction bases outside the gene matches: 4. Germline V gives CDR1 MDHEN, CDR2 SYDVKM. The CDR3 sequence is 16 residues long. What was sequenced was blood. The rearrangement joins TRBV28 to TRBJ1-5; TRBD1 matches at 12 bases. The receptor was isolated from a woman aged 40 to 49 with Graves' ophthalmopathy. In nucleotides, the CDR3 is TGTGCCAGCAGTTTAACGGGACAGGGGGCTTATCAGCCCCAGCATTTT. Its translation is CASSLTGQGAYQPQHF.